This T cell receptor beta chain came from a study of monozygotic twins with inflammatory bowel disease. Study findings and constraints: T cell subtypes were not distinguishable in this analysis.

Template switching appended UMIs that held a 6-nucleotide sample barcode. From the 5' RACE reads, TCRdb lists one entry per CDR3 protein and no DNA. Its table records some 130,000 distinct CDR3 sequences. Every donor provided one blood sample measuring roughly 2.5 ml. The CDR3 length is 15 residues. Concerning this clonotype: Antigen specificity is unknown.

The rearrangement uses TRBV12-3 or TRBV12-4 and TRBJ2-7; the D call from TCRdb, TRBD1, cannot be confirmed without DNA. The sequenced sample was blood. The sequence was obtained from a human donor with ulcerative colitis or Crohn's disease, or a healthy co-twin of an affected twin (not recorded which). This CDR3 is CASSPAQGGSYEQYF.